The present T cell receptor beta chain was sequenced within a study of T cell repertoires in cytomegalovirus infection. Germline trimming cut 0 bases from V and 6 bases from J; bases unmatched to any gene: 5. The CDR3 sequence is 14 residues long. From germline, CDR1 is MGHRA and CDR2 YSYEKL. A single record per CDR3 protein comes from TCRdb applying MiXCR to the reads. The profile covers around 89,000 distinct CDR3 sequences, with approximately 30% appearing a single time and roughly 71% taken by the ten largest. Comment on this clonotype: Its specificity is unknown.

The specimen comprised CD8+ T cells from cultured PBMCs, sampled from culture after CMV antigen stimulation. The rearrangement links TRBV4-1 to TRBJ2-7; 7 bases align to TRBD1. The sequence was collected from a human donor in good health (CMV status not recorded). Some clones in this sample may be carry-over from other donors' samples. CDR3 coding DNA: TGCGCCAGCAGCCAAGAGCCGACAGGGCTCGAGCAGTACTTC. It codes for CASSQEPTGLEQYF.